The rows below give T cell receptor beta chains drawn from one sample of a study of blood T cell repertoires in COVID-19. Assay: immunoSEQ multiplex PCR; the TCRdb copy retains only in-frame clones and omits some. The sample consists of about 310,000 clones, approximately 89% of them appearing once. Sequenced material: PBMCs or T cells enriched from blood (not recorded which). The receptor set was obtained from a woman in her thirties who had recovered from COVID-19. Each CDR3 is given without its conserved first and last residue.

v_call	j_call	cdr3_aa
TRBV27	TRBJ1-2	ASSSARTANYGYT
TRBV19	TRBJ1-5	ASSSAGISQPQH
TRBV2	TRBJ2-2	ASSPLAGSAGELF
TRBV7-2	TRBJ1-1	ASSLATPNTEAF
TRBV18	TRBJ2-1	ASSPLDRSSYNEQF
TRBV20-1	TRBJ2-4	SASWGQSAKNIQY
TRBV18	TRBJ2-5	ASSPAGVETQY
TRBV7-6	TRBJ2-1	ASSPDIPSGIAYNEQF
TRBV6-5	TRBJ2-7	ASSYMGLAYEQY
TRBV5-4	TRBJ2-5	ASSRQRNQETQY
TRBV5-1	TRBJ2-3	ASSRRGGRTDTDTQY
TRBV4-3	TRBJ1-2	ASSQRDRSYGYT
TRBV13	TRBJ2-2	ASSLDGGSGTGELF
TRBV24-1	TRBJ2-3	ATSDWKARRTTSTDTQY
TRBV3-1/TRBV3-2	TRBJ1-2	ASSHDYRGGYT
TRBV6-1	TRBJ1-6	ASSELGTGYNSPLH
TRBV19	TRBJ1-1	ASSIYGGEAF
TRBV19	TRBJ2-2	ASSVRTGGYLDGELF
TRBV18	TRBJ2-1	ASSPPIPRTGGGNEQF
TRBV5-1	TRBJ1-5	ASSVGPGVAGVQPQH
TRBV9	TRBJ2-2	ASSKRLSNTGELF
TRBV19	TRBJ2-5	ASSQKETQY
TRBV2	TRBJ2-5	ASRGTLARGTQY